Here is one TCR beta chain with its context. No antigen is known for it. After removal of 5 bases from V and 3 bases from J, the junction contained 1 base not matched to a gene. The V gene's germline CDR1 is MNHNS and CDR2 SASEGT. This CDR3 has 12 amino acids. Clones were read by immunoSEQ multiplex PCR, and TCRdb kept only the in-frame ones, dropping some. The sample consists of 75,000 to 100,000 clones, under 95% of them appearing once. The sample originates from a study of OX40 agonist ivuxolimab in advanced cancers. Study summary: Anti-PD-1, anti-PD-L1 or anti-CTLA-4 therapy given earlier was allowed, and 40% had some.

Findings and caveats of the study: At doses 0.1 to 3.0 mg/kg, CD4+ and CD8+ clones expanded. Some of the nonresponding patients also showed low levels of normalized T-cell clonal expansion.

This TCR was recovered from an adult with an advanced solid tumor such as melanoma, head and neck, liver or kidney cancer. The sequences come from CD4+ or CD8+ T cells sorted from blood, collected in a trial of the OX40 agonist ivuxolimab. This chain links TRBV6-1 with TRBJ2-7, with TRBD1 identical over 7 bases. The CDR3 loop is CASSRDSYEQYF. As DNA, the CDR3 is TGTGCCAGCAGTAGGGACAGCTACGAGCAGTACTTC.